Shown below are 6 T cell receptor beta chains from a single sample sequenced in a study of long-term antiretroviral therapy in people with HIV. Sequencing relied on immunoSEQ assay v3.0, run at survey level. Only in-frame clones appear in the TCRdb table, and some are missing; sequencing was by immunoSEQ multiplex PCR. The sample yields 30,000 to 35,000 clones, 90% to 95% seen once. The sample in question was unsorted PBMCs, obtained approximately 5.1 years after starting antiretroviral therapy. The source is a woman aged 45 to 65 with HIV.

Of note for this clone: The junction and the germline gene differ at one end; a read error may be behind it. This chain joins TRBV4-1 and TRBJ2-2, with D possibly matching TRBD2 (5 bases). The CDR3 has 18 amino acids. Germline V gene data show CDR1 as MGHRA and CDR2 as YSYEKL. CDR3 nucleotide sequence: TGCACCAGCAGCCAAGTCACCGGGGTGGCAGGCCGGTCCGGGGAGCTGTTTTTT. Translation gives CTSSQVTGVAGRSGELFF.

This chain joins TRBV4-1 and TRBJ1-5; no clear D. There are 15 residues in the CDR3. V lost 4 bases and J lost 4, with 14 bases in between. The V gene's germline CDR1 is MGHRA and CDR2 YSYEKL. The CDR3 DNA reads TGCGCCAGCAGCCCTTTAGTATCCGGGAATCAGCCCCAGCATTTT. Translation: CASSPLVSGNQPQHF.

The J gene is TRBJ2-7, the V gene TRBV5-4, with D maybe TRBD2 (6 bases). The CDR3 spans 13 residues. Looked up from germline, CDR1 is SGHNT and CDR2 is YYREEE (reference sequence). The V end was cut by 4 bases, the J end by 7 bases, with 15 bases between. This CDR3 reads CASSLRAAGEQYF. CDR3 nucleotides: TGTGCCAGCAGCCTCCGGGCCGCGGGGGAGCAGTACTTC.

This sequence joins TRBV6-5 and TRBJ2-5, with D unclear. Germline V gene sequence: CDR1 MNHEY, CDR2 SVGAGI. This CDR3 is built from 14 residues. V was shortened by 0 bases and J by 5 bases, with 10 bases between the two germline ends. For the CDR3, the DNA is TGTGCCAGCAGTTACTCACCAGGTTCGGAGACCCAGTACTTC. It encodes CASSYSPGSETQYF.

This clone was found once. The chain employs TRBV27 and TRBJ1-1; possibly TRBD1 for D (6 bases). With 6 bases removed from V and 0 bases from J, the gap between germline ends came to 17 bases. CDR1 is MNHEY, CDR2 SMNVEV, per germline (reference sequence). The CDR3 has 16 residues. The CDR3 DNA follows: TGTGCCAGCAGGGGGCCCCAGGGACAATTGAACACTGAAGCTTTCTTT. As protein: CASRGPQGQLNTEAFF.

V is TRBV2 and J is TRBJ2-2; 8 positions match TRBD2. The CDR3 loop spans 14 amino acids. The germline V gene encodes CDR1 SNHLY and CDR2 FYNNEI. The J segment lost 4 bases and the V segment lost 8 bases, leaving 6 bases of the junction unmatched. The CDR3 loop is CASRESGGTGELFF. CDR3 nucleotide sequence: TGTGCCAGCCGCGAGAGCGGGGGCACCGGGGAGCTGTTTTTT.